The 30 T cell receptor beta chains below all came from one sample that was sequenced in a study of vaccination effects on CD4 cells after COVID-19. Some clones are missing from TCRdb's copy, which holds only in-frame ones; the method was immunoSEQ multiplex PCR. The sample consists of 15,000 to 20,000 clones, around 70% of them appearing once. Peptide-pool stimulation followed by sequencing identified expanded antigen-specific CD4+ clonotypes in the ViraFEST assay. Following a roughly eleven-day culture, CD4+ T cells were purified. Between March and December 2020, the person had a SARS-CoV-2 infection that PCR confirmed. Their specific antigens are unknown. The sequenced sample was CD4+ T cells from PBMCs cultured with SARS-CoV-2 spike peptides, obtained before COVID-19 vaccination. These receptors were obtained from a human donor who had a prior SARS-CoV-2 infection.

The chain is built from TRBV11-3 and TRBJ2-5, with 8 positions matching TRBD2. The ends lost 3 bases at V and 4 bases at J; junction bases unmatched: 4. Germline CDR1 is SGHNT and CDR2 is YENEEA. The CDR3 length is 14 residues. The CDR3: CASSFRAGGETQYF. DNA of the CDR3: TGTGCCAGCAGCTTCAGGGCGGGGGGAGAGACCCAGTACTTC.

This chain joins TRBV3-1 (or the pseudogene TRBV3-2) and TRBJ1-5, with 7 bases identical to TRBD1. Germline loops: CDR1 LGHDT, CDR2 YNNKEL (reference sequence). The CDR3 length is 14 residues. V lost 0 bases, J lost 5 bases, and 1 base stayed unmatched. CDR3 coding DNA: TGTGCCAGCAGCCAAGAAGGGGGCGATCAGCCCCAGCATTTT. Amino acids: CASSQEGGDQPQHF.

The chain employs TRBV9 and TRBJ2-5; 11 nucleotides align to TRBD2. Germline values: CDR1 SGDLS, CDR2 YYNGEE. The CDR3 runs to 16 residues. With 0 bases clipped from V and 3 bases from J, the junction kept 4 bases outside the gene matches. The DNA for the CDR3 is TGTGCCAGCAGCGTAGATAGCGGGGGGGGCGAAGAGACCCAGTACTTC. It codes for CASSVDSGGGEETQYF.

The chain uses TRBV11-1 and TRBJ1-2; 9 nucleotides match TRBD1. With 6 bases clipped from V and 8 bases from J, the junction kept 7 bases outside the gene matches. The CDR3 is 13 amino acids. Germline V gene lookup returns CDR1 SGHAT and CDR2 FQDESV (reference sequence). The DNA of the CDR3 is TGTGCCAGCAGTCTACAGGGGGCCGGGGGCTACACCTTC. Its protein is CASSLQGAGGYTF.

V usage is TRBV7-2 and J usage is TRBJ2-5; D unresolved. The V end lost 5 bases, the J end lost 2 bases, and 12 bases lay between the germline ends. The CDR3 is 14 amino acids. The germline V gene encodes CDR1 SGHTA and CDR2 FQGNSA. The CDR3 DNA follows: TGTGCCAGCAGCCCCGACTTCATTCAAGAGACCCAGTACTTC. Its translation is CASSPDFIQETQYF.

This clone was counted a single time. The rearrangement uses TRBV6-6 and TRBJ2-7; TRBD1 agrees at 7 bases. Unmatched junction bases numbered 6, after V lost 0 bases and J lost 4 bases. Germline V lookup: CDR1 MNHNY, CDR2 SVGAGI (reference sequence). The CDR3 totals 15 residues. The CDR3 region has the DNA TGTGCCAGCAGTTACTCGAGGGGGCGCCGGTACGAGCAGTACTTC. Its protein is CASSYSRGRRYEQYF.

V usage is TRBV5-1 and J usage is TRBJ2-5, with a weak D call TRBD2 (7 bases). Deletions cut 0 bases from V and 6 bases from J, with 12 bases between. The germline V gene has CDR1 SGHRS and CDR2 YFSETQ. The CDR3 is made up of 14 amino acids. CDR3 bases: TGCGCCAGCAGCTTGGGAGGGGGGGCCCAGACCCAGTACTTC. Residues: CASSLGGGAQTQYF. Full variable domain (remainder filled in from reference TRBV5-1 and TRBJ2-5): KAGVTQTPRYLIKTRGQQVTLSCSPISGHRSVSWYQQTPGQGLQFLFEYFSETQRNKGNFPGRFSGRQFSNSRSEMNVSTLELGDSALYLCASSLGGGAQTQYFGPGTRLLVL.

A few counts support this clone. V is TRBV6-2 or TRBV6-3 and J is TRBJ2-2; TRBD2 aligns across 10 bases. CDR3 length equals 19 residues. The V segment lost 0 bases and the J segment 2 bases; nucleotides outside the gene matches: 9. CDR1 is MNHEY, CDR2 SVGEGT, per germline. CDR3 sequence (DNA): TGTGCCAGCAGTTACTCGTCTAGCGGGAGCCGTCCAAACACCGGGGAGCTGTTTTTT. Translation: CASSYSSSGSRPNTGELFF.

DNA of the CDR3: TGTGCCAGTAGTAGATCCCCCTTAGTTGAGCAGTTCTTC. Its translation: CASSRSPLVEQFF. V gene TRBV19 combines with J gene TRBJ2-1; unclear D gene. The V gene lost 4 bases and the J gene lost 9 bases, with 13 bases spanning the gap. CDR1 is LNHDA and CDR2 is SQIVND in the germline V gene (reference sequence). The CDR3 is 13 residues long.

The CDR3 protein is CASSQRGTDTQYF. The CDR3 nucleotides are TGTGCCAGCAGCCAAAGGGGGACAGATACGCAGTATTTT. V and J are TRBV27 and TRBJ2-3; D possibly corresponds to TRBD1 (6 bases). The V end was cut by 6 bases, the J end by 3 bases, with 10 bases between. Germline values: CDR1 MNHEY, CDR2 SMNVEV (reference sequence). CDR3 size: 13 residues.

This chain uses TRBV27 with TRBJ2-7; 7 bases are a match to TRBD1. The CDR3 contains 12 residues. Germline lookup yields CDR1 MNHEY and CDR2 SMNVEV (reference sequence). The junction had 9 bases not matched to a gene; V was cut back by 8 bases and J by 8 bases. The CDR3 nucleotides read TGTGCCAGCGGACAGGTCATTGAGAAGCAGTACTTC. The encoded protein is CASGQVIEKQYF.

V gene TRBV12-3 or TRBV12-4 combines with J gene TRBJ2-5; D remains ambiguous. CDR3 size: 13 residues. Deletions cut 4 bases from V and 7 bases from J, with 13 bases between. DNA of the CDR3: TGTGCCAGCAGTTCGGTCTCCCCTGGGACCCAGTACTTC. Amino acid sequence: CASSSVSPGTQYF.

This chain connects TRBV5-1 to TRBJ1-3, with D unclear. Trimming removed 1 base from V and 2 bases from J, with 4 bases in between. Germline V gene lookup returns CDR1 SGHRS and CDR2 YFSETQ. The CDR3 runs 13 residues. The CDR3 protein is CASSLRPGNTIYF. Written as DNA, the CDR3 is TGCGCCAGCAGCTTGAGACCTGGAAACACCATATATTTT. Looking up the rest from reference TRBV5-1 and TRBJ1-3 gives the full variable domain: KAGVTQTPRYLIKTRGQQVTLSCSPISGHRSVSWYQQTPGQGLQFLFEYFSETQRNKGNFPGRFSGRQFSNSRSEMNVSTLELGDSALYLCASSLRPGNTIYFGEGSWLTVV.

The chain employs TRBV6-6 and TRBJ2-5; TRBD2 matches at 9 bases. CDR3 size: 13 residues. The V segment lost 6 bases and the J segment 2 bases; nucleotides outside the gene matches: 1. Germline values: CDR1 MNHNY, CDR2 SVGAGI (reference sequence). Here the CDR3 DNA reads TGTGCCAGCAGGCTAGCGGGGCAAGAGACCCAGTACTTC. It encodes CASRLAGQETQYF.

This clone appeared a few times. The gene calls are TRBV4-2 and TRBJ1-2, with a weak D call TRBD1 (6 bases). The CDR3 extends over 18 amino acids. Germline CDR1 reads LGHNA; CDR2 reads YNFKEQ. The V gene lost 0 bases and the J gene lost 1 base, with 18 bases spanning the gap. CDR3 sequence: CASSQERPRTVYNYGYTF. Written as DNA, the CDR3 is TGTGCCAGCAGCCAAGAGCGGCCCCGGACAGTTTATAACTATGGCTACACCTTC.

The chain is built from TRBV19 and TRBJ2-3, with D maybe TRBD2 (5 bases). This CDR3 is built from 15 residues. CDR1 is LNHDA, CDR2 SQIVND, per germline (reference sequence). Trimming pared 6 bases from V and 4 bases from J, leaving 17 bases between. CDR3 in DNA: TGTGCCAGTAGCCCCCGAGGGCTTTTTGCAGATACGCAGTATTTT. Amino acid sequence: CASSPRGLFADTQYF.

CDR3 sequence: CASSLSQSQETQYF. In nucleotides, the CDR3 is TGTGCCAGCAGCTTGAGCCAGAGCCAAGAGACCCAGTACTTC. This chain uses TRBV5-5 with TRBJ2-5; D remains ambiguous. CDR3 length equals 14 residues. Germline CDR1 is SGHKS and CDR2 is YYEKEE (reference sequence). V shed 1 base and J shed 1 base, with 8 bases lying between them.

This clone was detected only a few times. The V and J genes are TRBV4-1 and TRBJ1-1; the D is unclear. Deletions cut 1 base from V and 3 bases from J, with 12 bases between. The CDR3 is 15 residues long. CDR1 is MGHRA and CDR2 is YSYEKL in the germline V gene. CDR3 protein: CASSQVSVGYTEAFF. The CDR3 region has the DNA TGCGCCAGCAGCCAAGTTTCGGTCGGCTACACTGAAGCTTTCTTT.

This clone was seen more than once but under ten times. The chain joins TRBV5-4 to TRBJ2-1; 10 nucleotides agree with TRBD1. Trimming removed 4 bases from V and 8 bases from J; junction bases left unmatched: 6. The germline V gene has CDR1 SGHNT and CDR2 YYREEE (reference sequence). The CDR3 is 14 residues long. The CDR3 bases are TGTGCCAGCAGCGCCCGGGACAGGGGCGATGAGCAGTTCTTC. It encodes CASSARDRGDEQFF.

This clone was detected a few times. This chain links TRBV2 with TRBJ2-7; TRBD2 matches at 15 bases. V lost 4 bases, J lost 7 bases, and 5 bases stayed unmatched. Germline CDR1 SNHLY, CDR2 FYNNEI. The CDR3 is 15 residues long. This CDR3 reads CASSGGLAGGQEQYF. The DNA for the CDR3 is TGTGCCAGCAGTGGTGGACTAGCGGGGGGGCAGGAGCAGTACTTC.

V and J are TRBV19 and TRBJ2-3; D remains unclear. The CDR3 has 14 residues. Trimming removed 1 base at V and 2 bases at J, with 7 bases between. From germline, CDR1 is LNHDA and CDR2 SQIVND (reference sequence). The CDR3 DNA is TGTGCCAGTAGTATAGCGGTGGACACAGATACGCAGTATTTT. This gives the protein CASSIAVDTDTQYF.

The gene calls are TRBV11-3 and TRBJ2-5, with D perhaps being TRBD1 or TRBD2 (6 bases each). V shed 5 bases and J shed 4 bases, with 17 bases lying between them. CDR1 is SGHNT, CDR2 YENEEA, per germline. This CDR3 contains 15 residues. CDR3 sequence reads: CASSGGAWGAETQYF. CDR3 DNA: TGTGCCAGCAGCGGAGGGGCTTGGGGGGCAGAGACCCAGTACTTC.

CDR3 residues: CASSLSDRAFYEQYF. The CDR3, as DNA: TGTGCCAGCAGCTTGAGTGACAGGGCATTTTACGAGCAGTACTTC. The chain combines TRBV5-6 with TRBJ2-7; 7 positions match TRBD1. The CDR3 has 15 residues. Unmatched junction bases numbered 8, after V lost 1 base and J lost 4 bases. In germline, CDR1 is SGHDT, CDR2 YYEEEE.

The rearrangement links TRBV5-5 to TRBJ1-1; maybe TRBD1 (6 bases). Germline CDR1 and CDR2: SGHKS and YYEKEE (reference sequence). This CDR3 is 16 amino acids long. V was trimmed by 6 bases and J by 3 bases, leaving 21 bases between them. The CDR3 here is CASNHREGARDTEAFF. CDR3 DNA: TGTGCCAGCAACCACAGGGAAGGGGCTAGGGACACTGAAGCTTTCTTT.

The chain is built from TRBV6-1 and TRBJ2-1; D ambiguous. The CDR3 has 10 residues. The germline CDR1 and CDR2 sequences are MNHNS and SASEGT. The V gene lost 3 bases and the J gene lost 7 bases, with 1 base spanning the gap. CDR3 DNA sequence: TGTGCCAGCAGTGAGAATGAGCAGTTCTTC. The encoded protein is CASSENEQFF.

This chain connects TRBV30 to TRBJ1-5, with D perhaps matching TRBD1 (5 bases). V was cut by 2 bases and J by 7 bases, with 15 bases left in between. CDR3 length equals 14 residues. Germline V gene lookup returns CDR1 GTSNPN and CDR2 SVGIG (reference sequence). DNA of the CDR3: TGTGCCTGGAGTCCCGAAAGGGGATGGCAGCCCCAGCATTTT. Its translation is CAWSPERGWQPQHF.

The chain couples TRBV7-2 to TRBJ2-7; 9 bases fit TRBD2. CDR3 length: 15 residues. The germline V gene encodes CDR1 SGHTA and CDR2 FQGNSA. V lost 7 bases, J lost 2 bases, and 9 bases stayed unmatched. The CDR3: CASTFSGGFTYEQYF. The DNA of the CDR3 is TGTGCCAGCACCTTTAGCGGGGGATTTACCTACGAGCAGTACTTC. The whole variable domain, remainder taken from reference TRBV7-2 and TRBJ2-7, is GAGVSQSPSNKVTEKGKDVELRCDPISGHTALYWYRQSLGQGLEFLIYFQGNSAPDKSGLPSDRFSAERTGGSVSTLTIQRTQQEDSAVYLCASTFSGGFTYEQYFGPGTRLTVT.

This chain links TRBV2 with TRBJ2-5; TRBD2 matches at 10 bases. Trimming removed 2 bases from V and 4 bases from J; junction bases left unmatched: 4. This CDR3 has 15 amino acids. The germline V gene has CDR1 SNHLY and CDR2 FYNNEI. The CDR3 reads CASSEWASGGETQYF. The CDR3 DNA is TGTGCCAGCAGTGAATGGGCTAGCGGGGGAGAGACCCAGTACTTC.

The chain carries TRBV7-2 and TRBJ1-2; D uncertain. CDR3 size: 15 residues. V was pared by 3 bases and J by 0 bases, with 11 bases between. CDR1 is SGHTA and CDR2 is FQGNSA in the germline V gene. CDR3 residues: CASSLELEANYGYTF. The CDR3 DNA sequence: TGTGCCAGCAGCTTGGAGCTAGAAGCTAACTATGGCTACACCTTC.

The chain uses TRBV3-1 (or the pseudogene TRBV3-2) and TRBJ2-7; 12 nucleotides line up with TRBD2. The CDR3 spans 17 residues. Germline CDR1 is LGHDT and CDR2 is YNNKEL (reference sequence). Trimming removed 4 bases from V and 0 bases from J; junction bases left unmatched: 7. The CDR3 DNA is TGTGCCAGCAGCCGCACTAGCGGGGGGCCTATCTCCTACGAGCAGTACTTC. Translated, it gives CASSRTSGGPISYEQYF.